The 31 T cell receptor beta chains given below trace back to one sample, sequenced in a study of cytomegalovirus exposure and HLA in healthy donors. The study ran its PCR with 60 Vbeta and 13 Jbeta primers. Method: immunoSEQ multiplex PCR; TCRdb's copy keeps in-frame clones and lacks some. The profile shows around 100,000 clones, roughly 74% of them singletons. The sample taken for sequencing was PBMCs. Receptors originate from a woman younger than 45 in good health and CMV-seronegative.

V gene TRBV9 combines with J gene TRBJ1-2; no definite D call. From germline, CDR1 is SGDLS and CDR2 YYNGEE. Trimming took 0 bases from V and 2 from J, leaving 5 bases between them. The CDR3 loop spans 13 amino acids. CDR3 region: CASSVGGNYGYTF. For the CDR3, the DNA is TGTGCCAGCAGCGTAGGAGGGAACTATGGCTACACCTTC.

This sequence joins TRBV7-9 and TRBJ1-1, with 9 nucleotides matching TRBD1. The CDR3 is made up of 16 amino acids. After removal of 4 bases from V and 6 bases from J, the junction contained 12 bases not matched to a gene. From germline, CDR1 is SEHNR and CDR2 FQNEAQ (reference sequence). Here the CDR3 reads CASSSLQQGAEAEAFF. CDR3 nucleotide sequence: TGTGCCAGCAGCTCACTACAACAGGGGGCTGAGGCTGAAGCTTTCTTT.

The sample holds a few counts of this clone. CDR3 bases: TGTGCTAGTGGTTTGGGCCTGTCCGGGACAGGGGGTAGGACCGGGGAGCTGTTTTTT. Amino acid sequence: CASGLGLSGTGGRTGELFF. The chain uses TRBV12-5 and TRBJ2-2, with 11 bases matching TRBD1. The CDR3 runs to 19 residues. V gave up 1 base and J gave up 5 bases; unmatched junction bases: 12. Germline CDR1 reads LGHNT; CDR2 reads FRNRAP.

This clone was counted a single time. V is TRBV30 and J is TRBJ1-2, with D hard to call. Germline-derived CDR1 and CDR2 are GTSNPN and SVGIG (reference sequence). Trimming removed 2 bases from V and 10 bases from J, with 14 bases in between. This CDR3 comprises 12 residues. The CDR3 coding sequence is TGTGCCTGGAGTTTCCCCAGCCGGGACTACACCTTC. Its translation is CAWSFPSRDYTF.

The chain is built from TRBV11-2 and TRBJ1-2; tentatively, D is TRBD1 (6 bases). Per the germline V gene, CDR1 is SGHAT and CDR2 is FQNNGV. V lost 0 bases to trimming and J lost 8 bases, with 13 bases between them. The CDR3 covers 14 residues. In nucleotides, the CDR3 is TGTGCCAGCAGCTTAGATCAACAGGGAGTGGGCTACACCTTC. Its protein is CASSLDQQGVGYTF.

The rearrangement uses TRBV18 and TRBJ1-2, with TRBD1 as a possible D gene (6 bases). The length of the CDR3 is 16 residues. Trimming removed 3 bases at V and 3 bases at J, with 17 bases between. Germline V gene lookup returns CDR1 KGHSH and CDR2 LQKENI. In DNA, the CDR3 is TGTGCCAGCTCACCCCAAAGCCAGGGGTGGGACTATGGCTACACCTTC. It is translated as CASSPQSQGWDYGYTF.

In this sample, this clone turned up a few times. The gene calls are TRBV6-5 and TRBJ1-2; 7 bases match TRBD1. J gave up 6 bases and V 2 bases, and 12 bases lay outside the gene matches. Germline values: CDR1 MNHEY, CDR2 SVGAGI. The CDR3 has 16 residues. The CDR3 DNA reads as TGTGCCAGCAGTTACCCAGGGCCGACAGGGCCCCATGGCTACACCTTC. It codes for CASSYPGPTGPHGYTF.

The chain carries TRBV19 and TRBJ1-2; D might be TRBD1 (5 bases). Trimming took off 5 bases at V and 2 bases at J, with 9 bases between the two ends. CDR3 length: 13 amino acids. In germline, CDR1 is LNHDA, CDR2 SQIVND (reference sequence). The CDR3 nucleotides read TGTGCCAGTAGTTTGACAGAAAACTATGGCTACACCTTC. Its protein is CASSLTENYGYTF.

This chain links TRBV9 with TRBJ2-7; 9 bases match TRBD1. This CDR3 region has 14 residues. Germline assignment: CDR1 SGDLS and CDR2 YYNGEE. The J segment lost 5 bases and the V segment lost 4 bases, leaving 7 bases of the junction unmatched. CDR3 in amino acids: CASSPWTGADEQYF. CDR3 DNA sequence: TGTGCCAGCAGCCCTTGGACAGGGGCGGACGAGCAGTACTTC. The complete variable domain, with remaining parts taken from reference TRBV9 and TRBJ2-7, reads DSGVTQTPKHLITATGQRVTLRCSPRSGDLSVYWYQQSLDQGLQFLIQYYNGEERAKGNILERFSAQQFPDLHSELNLSSLELGDSALYFCASSPWTGADEQYFGPGTRLTVT.

The rearrangement links TRBV5-1 to TRBJ2-7, with D perhaps TRBD2 (5 bases). The germline V gene encodes CDR1 SGHRS and CDR2 YFSETQ. This CDR3 is built from 15 residues. Trimming removed 1 base from V and 4 bases from J, with 15 bases in between. The CDR3 DNA sequence: TGCGCCAGCAGCTTGCTTCGGGAAAAAGGATACGAGCAGTACTTC. It specifies CASSLLREKGYEQYF.

The chain joins TRBV2 to TRBJ2-1; the D gene is possibly TRBD1 (6 bases). The CDR3 length is 15 residues. In germline, CDR1 is SNHLY, CDR2 FYNNEI. V lost 8 bases and J 4 bases, leaving 18 bases between the germline ends. Here the CDR3 DNA reads TGTGCCAGCGAACAGGGTTTCGTCAAATACAATGAGCAGTTCTTC. It yields the protein CASEQGFVKYNEQFF.

This sequence joins TRBV2 and TRBJ2-5; TRBD1 aligns across 8 bases. The J call is doubtful: the DNA matches TRBJ2-7 better. Germline V gives CDR1 SNHLY, CDR2 FYNNEI. The CDR3 totals 13 residues. The CDR3 reads CASRGLPSYEQYF. The CDR3 DNA follows: TGTGCCTCCAGGGGGCTCCCCTCCTACGAGCAGTACTTC.

The chain is built from TRBV21-1 and TRBJ2-3; TRBD1 is the table's D call and was not checked against the DNA. TRBV21-1 is a listed pseudogene. The CDR3 totals 17 residues. CDR3 in amino acids: CASSKKGQGTLTDTQYF. CDR3 DNA: TGTGCCAGCAGCAAAAAGGGACAGGGGACCCTCACAGATACGCAGTATTTT.

The chain links TRBV4-1 to TRBJ1-5; tentatively, D is TRBD1 (6 bases). The CDR3 spans 18 residues. Trimming cost V 5 bases and J 2 bases, with 22 bases left between them. Germline-derived CDR1 and CDR2 are MGHRA and YSYEKL. CDR3 sequence reads: CASSTQEGGGGGNQPQHF. In DNA, the CDR3 is TGCGCCAGCAGCACACAGGAGGGAGGGGGAGGTGGCAATCAGCCCCAGCATTTT.

CDR3 nucleotides: TGCAGCGTTGGGGGGGAGCTCAATCAGCCCCAGCATTTT. Its protein product is CSVGGELNQPQHF. The chain couples TRBV29-1 to TRBJ1-5; maybe TRBD1 (5 bases). Trimming took 4 bases from V and 3 from J, leaving 10 bases between them. The CDR3 length is 13 residues. Germline V gene lookup returns CDR1 SQVTM and CDR2 ANQGSEA.

In this sample, this clone turned up a few times. The chain has TRBV4-3 and TRBJ2-2, with 7 bases identical to TRBD2. The CDR3 runs 13 residues. CDR1 is LGHNA and CDR2 is YSLEER in the germline V gene. Trimming at V came to 4 bases and at J to 7 bases, leaving 3 bases not matched to a gene. The CDR3 region has the DNA TGCGCCAGCAGCCCGGGGGAGGGCGGGGAGCTGTTTTTT. This encodes CASSPGEGGELFF.

V usage is TRBV30 and J usage is TRBJ2-1, with TRBD1 identical over 12 bases. Germline-derived CDR1 and CDR2 are GTSNPN and SVGIG (reference sequence). Trimming at V came to 3 bases and at J to 2 bases, leaving 2 bases not matched to a gene. CDR3 length: 15 amino acids. CDR3 sequence reads: CAWSGTGGPYNEQFF. DNA of the CDR3: TGTGCCTGGAGCGGGACAGGGGGCCCCTACAATGAGCAGTTCTTC.

This clone was detected only a few times. The chain joins TRBV6-6 to TRBJ2-3; 7 bases line up with TRBD2. CDR1 is MNHNY and CDR2 is SVGAGI in the germline V gene (reference sequence). The CDR3 spans 15 residues. Unmatched junction bases numbered 8, after V lost 6 bases and J lost 2 bases. Here the CDR3 reads CASSRLAIPTDTQYF. CDR3 sequence (DNA): TGTGCCAGCAGCCGACTAGCCATACCCACAGATACGCAGTATTTT.

The gene calls are TRBV4-1 and TRBJ1-5; D perhaps matches TRBD1 (5 bases). Germline assignment: CDR1 MGHRA and CDR2 YSYEKL. Trimming shortened V by 0 bases and J by 7 bases, and 19 bases separated the two germline ends. This CDR3 spans 17 amino acids. The CDR3 nucleotides read TGCGCCAGCAGCCAAGATTTGGGGGAACGGGAGTTCCAGCCCCAGCATTTT. Protein: CASSQDLGEREFQPQHF.

The rearrangement joins TRBV6-5 to TRBJ2-2; 8 nucleotides line up with TRBD1. This CDR3 spans 15 amino acids. V lost 4 bases and J lost 5; bases outside the gene matches: 6. The germline V gene has CDR1 MNHEY and CDR2 SVGAGI. The CDR3 nucleotides read TGTGCCAGCAGTTTCACGACAGGGGCGACCGGGGAGCTGTTTTTT. This gives the protein CASSFTTGATGELFF.

V usage is TRBV7-7 and J usage is TRBJ2-1; 8 positions match TRBD1. Germline V gives CDR1 SSHAT, CDR2 FNYEAQ (reference sequence). The CDR3 extends over 15 amino acids. Trimming at V came to 4 bases and at J to 6 bases, leaving 8 bases not matched to a gene. As DNA, the CDR3 is TGTGCCAGCAGCTCTGGGACAGGAGGGGTCAATGAGCAGTTCTTC. Amino acid sequence: CASSSGTGGVNEQFF.

The V call is TRBV27, the J call TRBJ2-1; D perhaps matches TRBD1 (6 bases). Deletions cut 6 bases from V and 5 bases from J, with 17 bases between. CDR3 length: 15 amino acids. CDR1 and CDR2 from the germline V gene are MNHEY and SMNVEV (reference sequence). The CDR3 bases are TGTGCCAGCAGCACGGCCTCGACAGGCAACAATGAGCAGTTCTTC. This codes for CASSTASTGNNEQFF.

The rearrangement uses TRBV25-1 and TRBJ1-2, with 9 nucleotides matching TRBD1. Germline V CDR1 and CDR2: MGHDK, SYGVNS. Trimming took 2 bases from V and 5 from J; bases not matched to a gene: 6. There are 15 residues in the CDR3. The chain's CDR3 is CASSEPSGQGYGYTF. The CDR3, as DNA: TGTGCCAGCAGTGAACCCTCGGGACAGGGTTATGGCTACACCTTC.

The table lists this clone with a count of one. This chain uses TRBV6-5 with TRBJ1-2; 8 bases line up with TRBD1. V lost 2 bases to trimming and J lost 7 bases; unmatched junction nucleotides: 6. Per germline, CDR1 MNHEY and CDR2 SVGAGI. CDR3 length equals 14 residues. CDR3 nucleotides: TGTGCCAGCAGTTACGAGGACAGGGTGTCTGGCTACACCTTC. Translated, it gives CASSYEDRVSGYTF.

The chain couples TRBV28 to TRBJ1-5; D call uncertain. V lost 6 bases and J lost 5, with 17 bases in between. CDR1 is MDHEN, CDR2 SYDVKM, per germline. The CDR3 contains 15 residues. CDR3 nucleotides: TGTGCCAGCAGCCCCCGCGAGGGAGCATATCAGCCCCAGCATTTT. This translates into CASSPREGAYQPQHF.

This clone has only one observation. The V gene is TRBV5-1, the J gene TRBJ1-4; tentative D call: TRBD1 (6 bases). Trimming stripped 7 bases from V and 6 bases from J, with 16 bases between. CDR3 size: 14 residues. The germline V gene encodes CDR1 SGHRS and CDR2 YFSETQ. The CDR3 protein is CASSSGQNYEKLFF. The CDR3 DNA reads TGCGCCAGCTCATCCGGACAGAACTATGAAAAACTGTTTTTT. The full variable domain, completed using reference TRBV5-1 and TRBJ1-4, is KAGVTQTPRYLIKTRGQQVTLSCSPISGHRSVSWYQQTPGQGLQFLFEYFSETQRNKGNFPGRFSGRQFSNSRSEMNVSTLELGDSALYLCASSSGQNYEKLFFGSGTQLSVL.

This clone was observed a handful of times. The genes are TRBV30 and TRBJ1-2; 8 bases line up with TRBD1. The germline V gene has CDR1 GTSNPN and CDR2 SVGIG (reference sequence). The ends lost 5 bases at V and 8 bases at J; junction bases unmatched: 7. This CDR3 spans 12 amino acids. The CDR3 DNA is TGTGCCTGGGGAAGCAGGGGGCAAGGCTACACCTTC. Its protein product is CAWGSRGQGYTF.

The rearrangement joins TRBV5-1 to TRBJ1-1; TRBD1 matches at 9 bases. Trimming at V came to 5 bases and at J to 3 bases, leaving 5 bases not matched to a gene. The germline V gene encodes CDR1 SGHRS and CDR2 YFSETQ. The CDR3 is 14 residues long. The CDR3: CASSTTGGYTEAFF. DNA for the CDR3: TGCGCCAGCAGTACTACAGGGGGCTACACTGAAGCTTTCTTT.

This chain connects TRBV27 to TRBJ2-7, with D hard to call. The CDR3 totals 14 residues. CDR1 is MNHEY, CDR2 SMNVEV, per germline (reference sequence). The ends were cut back, 6 bases at V and 4 bases at J, with 16 bases in the middle. CDR3 sequence: CASRATRTAYEQYF. DNA of the CDR3: TGTGCCAGCAGGGCTACGAGAACAGCATACGAGCAGTACTTC.

The sample holds a few counts of this clone. The chain carries TRBV9 and TRBJ1-2, with 12 bases identical to TRBD1. This CDR3 is 16 amino acids long. In germline, CDR1 is SGDLS, CDR2 YYNGEE. Trimming removed 0 bases from V and 4 bases from J; junction bases left unmatched: 4. The CDR3 DNA is TGTGCCAGCAGCGTAGGGGGGACAGGGGGCCCCTATGGCTACACCTTC. Its protein product is CASSVGGTGGPYGYTF.

The chain is built from TRBV29-1 and TRBJ2-3, with 8 bases that match TRBD2. This CDR3 region has 13 residues. V was pared by 7 bases and J by 1 base, with 4 bases of the junction left unmatched. Germline assignment: CDR1 SQVTM and CDR2 ANQGSEA. CDR3 region: CSAKTSGTDTQYF. The CDR3 DNA reads TGCAGCGCAAAGACTAGCGGCACAGATACGCAGTATTTT.